What follows are 14 T cell receptor beta chains derived from one specimen sequenced in a study of T-cell reconstitution after alpha-beta-depleted transplantation in children. Preparation of the TCRbeta library involved a method that used unique molecular identifiers. TCRdb called the PCR reads again in MiXCR, with one record for every CDR3 protein. The sample yields approximately 400,000 distinct CDR3 sequences, 9.5% to 13% seen once. The sequencing used PBMCs from the stem cell graft donor, collected from the stem cell graft. The source is a human donor who donated a stem cell graft to a child with acute myeloid leukemia.

This clonotype was seen a few times. The chain employs TRBV20-1 and TRBJ1-1, with D unresolved. In germline, CDR1 is DFQATT, CDR2 SNEGSKA (reference sequence). The CDR3 has 14 amino acids. Trimming cost V 1 base and J 6 bases, with 15 bases left between them. As DNA, the CDR3 is TGCAGTGCTAGAGCTCTGGGCGGAGGAGCTGAAGCTTTCTTT. It specifies CSARALGGGAEAFF.

At least ten counts were recorded for this clonotype. CDR3 in DNA: TGTGCCAGCAGTCGCCTAGCGTTGGTACAAGAGACCCAGTACTTC. This gives the protein CASSRLALVQETQYF. V usage is TRBV6-2 or TRBV6-3 and J usage is TRBJ2-5; D perhaps matches TRBD2 (6 bases). V was clipped by 5 bases and J by 2 bases, with 15 bases between them. This CDR3 comprises 15 residues. CDR1 and CDR2 (germline): MNHEY, SVGEGT.

This clonotype has just a few counts. The J gene is TRBJ2-7, the V gene TRBV5-5, with D perhaps assigned TRBD1 or TRBD2 (5 bases each). CDR1 and CDR2 from the germline V gene are SGHKS and YYEKEE (reference sequence). Trimming cost V 3 bases and J 4 bases, with 8 bases left between them. This CDR3 region has 12 residues. The chain's CDR3 is CASSWDGYEQYV. In DNA form, the CDR3 reads TGTGCCAGCAGCTGGGACGGTTACGAGCAGTACGTC.

The chain links TRBV21-1 to TRBJ1-6; TRBD1 was called by the table and not checked on the DNA. TRBV21-1 is deemed a pseudogene. CDR3 length: 16 residues. CDR3: CASSKTTGGLNSPLHF. The DNA of the CDR3 is TGTGCCAGCAGCAAGACCACAGGGGGCCTTAATTCACCCCTCCACTTT.

The chain couples TRBV2 to TRBJ2-5; TRBD2 is a possible D gene (6 bases). This CDR3 has 14 amino acids. Germline V gene data show CDR1 as SNHLY and CDR2 as FYNNEI. Trimming shortened V by 4 bases and J by 7 bases, and 16 bases separated the two germline ends. The CDR3 loop reads CASSGEGLGGTQYF. DNA for the CDR3: TGTGCCAGCAGTGGCGAGGGCTTGGGGGGGACCCAGTACTTC.

The rearrangement joins TRBV7-2 to TRBJ2-3; TRBD2 matches 14 bases. V was pared by 5 bases and J by 3 bases, with 4 bases of the junction left unmatched. The CDR3 length is 16 residues. Germline values: CDR1 SGHTA, CDR2 FQGNSA. CDR3 sequence reads: CASSRGLAGDTDTQYF. As DNA, the CDR3 is TGTGCCAGCAGCCGGGGACTAGCGGGAGATACAGATACGCAGTATTTT.

This clonotype was observed many times. The chain joins TRBV20-1 to TRBJ2-1, with TRBD1 identical over 8 bases. CDR1 and CDR2 from the germline V gene are DFQATT and SNEGSKA (reference sequence). V lost 5 bases and J lost 7; bases outside the gene matches: 7. This CDR3 has 13 residues. CDR3 protein: CSARTGLGNEQFF. CDR3 nucleotides: TGCAGTGCTCGGACAGGGTTAGGTAATGAGCAGTTCTTC.

The chain has TRBV7-9 and TRBJ1-3; D ambiguous. Trimming removed 5 bases from V and 0 bases from J, with 11 bases in between. Germline values: CDR1 SEHNR, CDR2 FQNEAQ (reference sequence). The CDR3 has 15 residues. The CDR3 sequence: CASSNRAYSGNTIYF. The CDR3 DNA reads TGTGCCAGCAGCAACCGGGCCTACTCTGGAAACACCATATATTTT.

V usage is TRBV4-3 and J usage is TRBJ1-2; D remains ambiguous. This CDR3 is 15 amino acids long. Germline V lookup: CDR1 LGHNA, CDR2 YSLEER. The ends were cut back, 1 base at V and 2 bases at J, with 11 bases in the middle. The CDR3, as DNA: TGCGCCAGCAGCCAAGTTTTCGGGGTAAACTATGGCTACACCTTC. It specifies CASSQVFGVNYGYTF.

This clonotype appeared a few times. The chain couples TRBV11-2 to TRBJ2-5; D possibly corresponds to TRBD2 (6 bases). This CDR3 comprises 15 residues. Germline V gene lookup returns CDR1 SGHAT and CDR2 FQNNGV. V lost 1 base to trimming and J lost 4 bases, with 13 bases between them. The CDR3 DNA is TGTGCCAGCAGCTTAGGAGCGCGCGGGGCAGAGACCCAGTACTTC. This gives the protein CASSLGARGAETQYF.

This clonotype was recorded a few times. The chain is built from TRBV12-3 or TRBV12-4 and TRBJ2-7, with a possible D match to TRBD2 (6 bases). This CDR3 contains 14 residues. Trimming cost V 1 base and J 3 bases, with 10 bases left between them. The CDR3 region is CASSLGTNFYEQYF. CDR3 nucleotide sequence: TGTGCCAGCAGTTTAGGGACTAACTTCTACGAGCAGTACTTC.

There are a few counts of this clonotype. The V call is TRBV20-1, the J call TRBJ2-5; possibly TRBD2 for D (6 bases). The CDR3 consists of 12 residues. Germline CDR1 is DFQATT and CDR2 is SNEGSKA (reference sequence). V gave up 6 bases and J gave up 5 bases, with 13 bases separating them. The CDR3 sequence is CSAGPSAETQYF. The CDR3, as DNA: TGCAGTGCGGGACCTAGCGCGGAGACCCAGTACTTC.

This chain links TRBV20-1 with TRBJ2-5, with a possible D match to TRBD2 (5 bases). Per the germline V gene, CDR1 is DFQATT and CDR2 is SNEGSKA (reference sequence). The germline V and J ends were trimmed by 5 bases and 2 bases, with 15 bases remaining between them. The CDR3 totals 14 residues. The CDR3 DNA follows: TGCAGTGCTGGGCCCGGGGTCGGGCAAGAGACCCAGTACTTC. This translates into CSAGPGVGQETQYF.

This clonotype was observed a few times. The CDR3: CASSLGGDPGYSPLHF. The DNA for the CDR3 is TGTGCCAGCAGCTTGGGAGGGGACCCTGGGTATTCACCCCTCCACTTT. The rearrangement links TRBV7-2 to TRBJ1-6; D is perhaps TRBD1 (5 bases). Germline V gene lookup returns CDR1 SGHTA and CDR2 FQGNSA. The V end was cut by 3 bases, the J end by 8 bases, with 17 bases between. The CDR3 extends over 16 amino acids. Complete variable domain (other parts from reference TRBV7-2 and TRBJ1-6): GAGVSQSPSNKVTEKGKDVELRCDPISGHTALYWYRQSLGQGLEFLIYFQGNSAPDKSGLPSDRFSAERTGGSVSTLTIQRTQQEDSAVYLCASSLGGDPGYSPLHFGNGTRLTVT.